This TCR beta chain appears in the sequencing data of a study of beta chain features in type 1 diabetes. Across the whole study: Sorted cells, 90 million to 130 million in number, were examined across all samples. Study-level findings and limits: Naive, central memory and regulatory TCRB repertoires appeared more similar among patients than healthy donors. People with Type 1 diabetes carried modestly yet significantly shorter TCRB CDR3s in all four CD4+ subsets. Any HLA-type effect on TCRB rearrangement remained unresolved here.

CDR1 and CDR2 (germline): SGHRS, YFSETQ. This CDR3 contains 13 residues. V was cut by 2 bases and J by 2 bases, with 8 bases left in between. Points on this clone: Its target is unknown.

Reverse transcribing all isolated RNA meant expressed TCRB transcripts were sequenced. The assay was immunoSEQ multiplex PCR, and TCRdb's table has in-frame clones only and misses some. The data show a few hundred thousand clones, with 20% seen just once and 0.028% held by the top ten. Source material: naive CD4+ T cells from blood. The receptor's source is a woman between 40 and 55 years old with type 1 diabetes. The V gene is TRBV5-1, the J gene TRBJ2-7, with D maybe TRBD2 (6 bases). The CDR3 loop reads CASSFGGPYEQYF. CDR3 DNA sequence: TGCGCCAGCAGCTTCGGGGGACCCTACGAGCAGTACTTC.